A selection of T cell receptor beta chains follows, all from one sample in a study of blood T cells in healthy people across ages. TCRdb re-derived calls from the 5' RACE reads in MiXCR, one entry per CDR3 protein. The data show 1.4 million to 1.5 million distinct CDR3 sequences, roughly 45% seen once. The sample consisted of blood. The receptors stem from a woman aged 18-29 years in good health. The CDR3 runs from the conserved cysteine through the conserved F or W. Each record gives: CDR3 protein, V gene, clone size, D gene, J gene. The D gene is left open where the match is weak. Clone size is given for some rows only: seen once, a few or many times, or a class if the clone is expanded.

CASSVAARGEQFF | TRBV7-2 | NA | NA | TRBJ2-1
CACGVAGFHEQYF | TRBV27 | NA | TRBD2 | NA
CASVPGQGAYNSPLHF | TRBV6-6 | NA | TRBD1 | TRBJ1-6
CASSEGVNQPQHF | TRBV6-1 | few | NA | TRBJ1-5
CASSIPGDHANEQFF | TRBV4-1 | NA | NA | TRBJ2-1
CASSQGWSSYEQYF | TRBV3-1 | NA | NA | TRBJ2-7
CASSFIGGRILNYYEQYF | TRBV11-2 | NA | TRBD2 | NA
CASSLELALDEQYF | TRBV7-2 | few | NA | NA
CASSPPGFGFNEQFF | TRBV18 | many | NA | TRBJ2-1
CASGGLAGVVNEQFF | TRBV5-1 | once | TRBD2 | TRBJ2-1
CSAPVPGQGAFQQYF | TRBV20-1 | NA | TRBD1 | TRBJ2-7
CASSRQGLRYEQYF | TRBV12-3/TRBV12-4 | NA | TRBD1 | TRBJ2-7
CASSVTGPGGNYGYTF | TRBV27 | few | NA | TRBJ1-2
CSVARPGMNTEAFF | TRBV29-1 | NA | NA | TRBJ1-1
CSARVRGTSGGRSSYNEQYF | TRBV20-1 | NA | TRBD2 | NA
CSARVGQISNQPQHF | TRBV20-1 | few | TRBD1 | TRBJ1-5
CASSSIVMNTEAFF | TRBV12-3/TRBV12-4 | NA | NA | TRBJ1-1
CATKTGGEQYF | TRBV2 | few | TRBD1 | NA
CASSQSTSGNNEQFF | TRBV3-1 | NA | TRBD2 | TRBJ2-1
CASSTLEGRDYTYNEQFF | TRBV6-2/TRBV6-3 | NA | TRBD2 | TRBJ2-1
CSVFEGVLSSYNEQFF | TRBV29-1 | few | NA | TRBJ2-1
CASSPTGPSPNTQYF | TRBV6-4 | few | NA | TRBJ2-3
CASSFPGQADSYNGQFF | TRBV7-6 | NA | TRBD1 | TRBJ2-1